The entry below gives a single T cell receptor beta chain sequence along with its context. The antigen is undetermined. These data originate in a study of cytomegalovirus exposure and HLA in healthy donors. V gave up 5 bases and J gave up 5 bases; unmatched junction bases: 7. CDR3 length: 15 residues. Germline values: CDR1 SGHTA, CDR2 FQGNSA. Study observations and caveats: In terms of immune exposure information, only CMV serostatus was available.

60 Vbeta and 13 Jbeta primers were used in PCR. Profiling relied on immunoSEQ multiplex PCR, and the TCRdb table lists in-frame clones only, not all of them. The sample contains more than 200,000 clones, about three quarters of which appear only once. The clonotype originates from a male donor in good health and CMV-seronegative. This rearrangement joins TRBV7-2 to TRBJ2-3; TRBD2 matches 10 bases. The sequenced material came from PBMCs. CDR3 sequence reads: CASSLKRGGGDTQYF. The CDR3 nucleotides are TGTGCCAGCAGCCTTAAGCGGGGGGGAGGAGATACGCAGTATTTT. Filled out from reference TRBV7-2 and TRBJ2-3, the complete variable domain reads GAGVSQSPSNKVTEKGKDVELRCDPISGHTALYWYRQSLGQGLEFLIYFQGNSAPDKSGLPSDRFSAERTGGSVSTLTIQRTQQEDSAVYLCASSLKRGGGDTQYFGPGTRLTVL.